This passage covers 15 T cell receptor beta chains from one sample sequenced in a study of T cells after yellow fever vaccination. TCRdb ran MiXCR on the 5' RACE reads and lists one entry per CDR3 protein. The table includes roughly 300,000 distinct CDR3 sequences, about 6.9% detected once. The material was PBMCs, obtained more than 40 days after the first yellow fever vaccination. These receptors all come from a man between 18 and 29 years old who received the YFV17D yellow fever vaccine.

This clonotype was observed a handful of times. V and J are TRBV7-2 and TRBJ2-7, with D uncertain. In germline, CDR1 is SGHTA, CDR2 FQGNSA. Trimming left V 2 bases short and J 3 bases short, with 11 bases between. CDR3 size: 14 residues. The CDR3 DNA follows: TGTGCCAGCAGCTTAAGGACGGACCACTACGAGCAGTACGTC. Translated, it gives CASSLRTDHYEQYV.

The sample holds a few counts of this clonotype. DNA for the CDR3: TGTGCCAGCAGCCCTCAAGGGGGGGTACAAGAGACCCAGTACTTC. The encoded protein is CASSPQGGVQETQYF. V is TRBV7-2 and J is TRBJ2-5; D might be TRBD2 (7 bases). CDR1 and CDR2 (germline): SGHTA, FQGNSA. The CDR3 has 15 residues. Trimming left V 5 bases short and J 2 bases short, with 15 bases between.

Written as DNA, the CDR3 is TGTGCCAGCTCCTCGTTCGACGGGAGCTCCTACGAGCAGTACGTC. Protein: CASSSFDGSSYEQYV. The chain combines TRBV18 with TRBJ2-7; tentatively, D is TRBD2 (6 bases). Germline V gives CDR1 KGHSH, CDR2 LQKENI. The ends were cut back, 6 bases at V and 0 bases at J, with 15 bases in the middle. The CDR3 consists of 15 residues.

This clonotype appeared a few times. The rearrangement uses TRBV6-2 or TRBV6-3 and TRBJ2-2, with no clear D. The CDR3 sequence is 11 residues long. From germline, CDR1 is MNHEY and CDR2 SVGEGT. The V gene lost 8 bases and the J gene lost 7 bases, with 8 bases spanning the gap. CDR3 loop: CASEERGELFF. The CDR3 bases are TGTGCCAGCGAGGAACGCGGGGAGCTGTTTTTT.

This clonotype has just a few counts. V and J are TRBV5-1 and TRBJ1-1, with no clear D. Deletions cut 3 bases from V and 4 bases from J, with 4 bases between. Germline CDR1 SGHRS, CDR2 YFSETQ. The CDR3 loop spans 11 amino acids. The CDR3 reads CASSSTTEAFF. CDR3 nucleotide sequence: TGCGCCAGCAGCTCGACCACTGAAGCTTTCTTT.

This clonotype was counted between two and nine times. The chain links TRBV12-3 or TRBV12-4 to TRBJ1-5; maybe TRBD1 (6 bases). The CDR3 covers 13 residues. The V end was cut by 3 bases, the J end by 7 bases, with 10 bases between. Written as DNA, the CDR3 is TGTGCCAGCAGTTTGTGGACAGACCAGCCCCAGCATTTT. It codes for CASSLWTDQPQHF.

A few counts support this clonotype. CDR3 bases: TGTGCCACCAGTGACCCTGACCGCCCAGATACGCAGTATTTT. It is translated as CATSDPDRPDTQYF. The V call is TRBV24-1, the J call TRBJ2-3; no reliable D call. With 4 bases removed from V and 4 bases from J, the gap between germline ends came to 11 bases. The V gene's germline CDR1 is KGHDR and CDR2 SFDVKD. This CDR3 has 14 amino acids.

There are many counts of this clonotype. The CDR3 loop reads CASSLGDRGRETQYF. The CDR3, as DNA: TGCGCCAGCAGCTTGGGGGACAGGGGGCGTGAGACCCAGTACTTC. This chain connects TRBV5-1 to TRBJ2-5; 12 bases line up with TRBD1. V gave up 0 bases and J gave up 5 bases; unmatched junction bases: 2. The CDR3 is 15 residues long. Germline V gene data show CDR1 as SGHRS and CDR2 as YFSETQ. Full variable domain (rest looked up from reference TRBV5-1 and TRBJ2-5): KAGVTQTPRYLIKTRGQQVTLSCSPISGHRSVSWYQQTPGQGLQFLFEYFSETQRNKGNFPGRFSGRQFSNSRSEMNVSTLELGDSALYLCASSLGDRGRETQYFGPGTRLLVL.

This clonotype was observed a few times. DNA of the CDR3: TGTGCCAGCAGTCCCGGGGGTCCCTATGGCTACACCTTC. Its translation is CASSPGGPYGYTF. The V call is TRBV6-1, the J call TRBJ1-2; weak D call: TRBD1 (5 bases). Per germline, CDR1 MNHNS and CDR2 SASEGT. Deletions cut 5 bases from V and 4 bases from J, with 11 bases between. CDR3 length: 13 amino acids.

A few counts support this clonotype. The rearrangement joins TRBV4-2 to TRBJ2-1, with D uncertain. Germline CDR1 is LGHNA and CDR2 is YNFKEQ. Trimming took off 3 bases at V and 6 bases at J, with 9 bases between the two ends. CDR3 length: 13 amino acids. CDR3 nucleotide sequence: TGTGCCAGCAGCCAGACAAGGGTCAATGAGCAGTTCTTC. This sequence encodes CASSQTRVNEQFF.

This clonotype was detected a few times. This CDR3 is CASSQRQGAGNTIYF. The CDR3 DNA is TGTGCCAGCAGCCAGCGACAGGGGGCTGGAAACACCATATATTTT. This chain connects TRBV3-1 to TRBJ1-3; 9 bases fit TRBD1. J lost 2 bases, V lost 3 bases, and 2 bases had no gene match. CDR1 and CDR2 from the germline V gene are LGHDT and YNNKEL (reference sequence). This CDR3 has 15 residues.

A few counts support this clonotype. A junction end diverges from the germline sequence, so it may reflect a read error. The chain links TRBV20-1 to TRBJ1-5; 8 nucleotides agree with TRBD1. This CDR3 comprises 16 residues. CDR1 is DFQATT and CDR2 is SNEGSKA in the germline V gene (reference sequence). The CDR3 is CCASTGTGYLIQPQHF. CDR3 sequence (DNA): TGCTGTGCTAGCACCGGGACAGGTTATCTTATTCAGCCCCAGCATTTT.

This clonotype appeared a few times. The chain joins TRBV20-1 to TRBJ1-2; 8 bases map to TRBD1. The CDR3 is made up of 13 amino acids. The junction had 7 bases not matched to a gene; V was cut back by 6 bases and J by 4 bases. Germline-derived CDR1 and CDR2 are DFQATT and SNEGSKA (reference sequence). CDR3 sequence reads: CSAAPTGGYGYTF. The CDR3 DNA is TGCAGTGCGGCTCCTACAGGGGGCTATGGCTACACCTTC.

This clonotype was recorded many times. The chain uses TRBV12-3 or TRBV12-4 and TRBJ1-2, with D uncertain. The V and J ends lost 5 bases and 6 bases respectively, with 16 bases between them. The CDR3 extends over 14 amino acids. CDR3 in amino acids: CASSPEGFFDGYTF. CDR3 DNA sequence: TGTGCCAGCAGTCCCGAGGGTTTTTTTGATGGCTACACCTTC.

This clonotype was counted at least ten times. The chain is built from TRBV5-1 and TRBJ2-1; TRBD2 is a possible D gene (7 bases). Looked up from germline, CDR1 is SGHRS and CDR2 is YFSETQ. Deletions cut 7 bases from V and 7 bases from J, with 21 bases between. This CDR3 has 15 residues. The CDR3 coding sequence is TGCGCCAGCGCGGGAGTCGGGGGGCGTTGGAATGAGCAGTTCTTC. It codes for CASAGVGGRWNEQFF. Drawing the rest from reference TRBV5-1 and TRBJ2-1, the complete variable domain is KAGVTQTPRYLIKTRGQQVTLSCSPISGHRSVSWYQQTPGQGLQFLFEYFSETQRNKGNFPGRFSGRQFSNSRSEMNVSTLELGDSALYLCASAGVGGRWNEQFFGPGTRLTVL.